This T cell receptor (beta chain) is drawn from a study of shared clonotypes between healthy human individuals. J gave up 5 bases and V 8 bases, and 11 bases lay outside the gene matches. The germline CDR1 and CDR2 sequences are SGHAT and FQNNGV. The CDR3 is 14 amino acids. Remarks on this clone: Its specificity is unknown.

Broader study findings: Clonotypes that were shared across a few donors made up approximately 5% of naive CD4 clonotypes.

Deep was the level at which the assay was run. Profiled with immunoSEQ multiplex PCR; TCRdb holds only in-frame clones, not every one. The sample yields 780,000 or so clones, about two thirds seen once. This TCR derives from a woman in her 30s in good health. The chain carries TRBV11-2 and TRBJ2-5; 7 bases match TRBD2. Sequencing was done on a sample of memory CD4+ T cells sorted from blood. The subset is: CD45RA-negative fraction. Written as DNA, the CDR3 is TGTGCCAGCTCCCCTGGCGGGAGTAGGGAGACCCAGTACTTC. Amino acids: CASSPGGSRETQYF.